These 20 T cell receptor beta chains were sequenced from one sample in a study of cytomegalovirus exposure and HLA in healthy donors. This PCR relied on a set of 60 Vbeta primers and 13 Jbeta primers. Using immunoSEQ multiplex PCR, the repertoire was profiled, and TCRdb retains in-frame clones only, with some absent. The data hold 150,000 to 200,000 clones, with about 81% observed a single time. Sequenced sample: PBMCs. The receptors shown here come from a man aged 18 to 30 in good health and CMV-seronegative.

This clone was observed once. The chain recombines TRBV19 with TRBJ2-6; 10 bases are a match to TRBD2. Germline V CDR1 and CDR2: LNHDA, SQIVND (reference sequence). With 3 bases clipped from V and 1 base from J, the junction kept 6 bases outside the gene matches. This CDR3 region has 18 residues. The CDR3: CASSIGASGGSGANVLTF. The DNA for the CDR3 is TGTGCCAGTAGTATTGGGGCTAGCGGGGGTTCTGGGGCCAACGTCCTGACTTTC.

This clone was observed a handful of times. The sample has other DNA sequences that encode this CDR3 too. The chain joins TRBV9 to TRBJ2-7, with 11 bases lining up with TRBD1. The CDR3 runs 14 residues. Germline V gene data show CDR1 as SGDLS and CDR2 as YYNGEE. Losses at the gene ends were 4 bases for V and 2 bases for J; bases not matched to a gene: 2. CDR3 coding DNA: TGTGCCAGCAGCACGGGACAGGGGGCCTACGAGCAGTACTTC. This sequence encodes CASSTGQGAYEQYF.

The chain is built from TRBV29-1 and TRBJ2-3; D is possibly TRBD1 (5 bases). This CDR3 is built from 14 residues. CDR1 and CDR2 (germline): SQVTM, ANQGSEA. V lost 7 bases to trimming and J lost 0 bases, with 14 bases between them. Here the CDR3 reads CSAILTASTDTQYF. The CDR3 nucleotides read TGCAGCGCTATCTTGACAGCTAGCACAGATACGCAGTATTTT.

The chain couples TRBV28 to TRBJ1-1, with D uncertain. Germline V gives CDR1 MDHEN, CDR2 SYDVKM. The V end lost 2 bases, the J end lost 3 bases, and 7 bases lay between the germline ends. The CDR3 runs to 13 residues. CDR3 DNA: TGTGCCAGCAGTTTAACGAGGGACACTGAAGCTTTCTTT. Its protein product is CASSLTRDTEAFF.

This sequence joins TRBV7-2 and TRBJ1-2, with 7 bases lining up with TRBD1. The CDR3 loop spans 13 amino acids. CDR1 and CDR2 from the germline V gene are SGHTA and FQGNSA. After removal of 3 bases from V and 5 bases from J, the junction contained 3 bases not matched to a gene. The CDR3 is CASSLPGGYGYTF. CDR3 DNA sequence: TGTGCCAGCAGCTTGCCAGGGGGTTATGGCTACACCTTC.

The chain links TRBV7-3 to TRBJ2-2; no reliable D call. V was clipped by 5 bases and J by 2 bases, with 12 bases between them. CDR3 length equals 15 residues. In germline, CDR1 is SGHTA, CDR2 FQGTGA. The chain's CDR3 is CASSQTILNTGELFF. The CDR3 DNA is TGTGCCAGCAGCCAAACGATCCTAAACACCGGGGAGCTGTTTTTT.

CDR3 sequence: CASSYRAGLAKNIQYF. The CDR3 DNA reads TGTGCCAGCAGTTATCGGGCGGGGTTAGCCAAAAACATTCAGTACTTC. The rearrangement links TRBV6-5 to TRBJ2-4; perhaps TRBD2 as D (6 bases). This CDR3 has 16 residues. Germline V gene sequence: CDR1 MNHEY, CDR2 SVGAGI. V shed 3 bases and J shed 0 bases, with 12 bases lying between them.

The rearrangement links TRBV5-1 to TRBJ2-2, with 11 bases identical to TRBD2. Germline trimming cut 4 bases from V and 1 base from J; bases unmatched to any gene: 3. Per germline, CDR1 SGHRS and CDR2 YFSETQ. The CDR3 is 16 residues long. The CDR3 is CASSPTSGGNTGELFF. The CDR3 bases are TGCGCCAGCAGCCCAACTAGCGGGGGGAACACCGGGGAGCTGTTTTTT.

The CDR3 DNA follows: TGCGCCAGCAGCCGGGGCGGTTCCCAAGAGACCCAGTACTTC. This gives the protein CASSRGGSQETQYF. The rearrangement joins TRBV4-1 to TRBJ2-5; TRBD1 is a possible D gene (5 bases). This CDR3 is 14 amino acids long. V lost 4 bases, J lost 1 base, and 10 bases lay in between. Germline CDR1 and CDR2: MGHRA and YSYEKL.

The chain is built from TRBV9 and TRBJ1-5, with 7 bases identical to TRBD1. V was clipped by 3 bases and J by 0 bases; unmatched bases: 3. The CDR3 runs 15 residues. Germline V lookup: CDR1 SGDLS, CDR2 YYNGEE. The DNA for the CDR3 is TGTGCCAGCAGCGAGGGGGCTTATAGCAATCAGCCCCAGCATTTT. It is translated as CASSEGAYSNQPQHF.

This sequence joins TRBV19 and TRBJ1-5; no definite D call. CDR3 size: 14 residues. Trimming removed 5 bases at V and 6 bases at J, with 14 bases between. CDR1 and CDR2 (germline): LNHDA, SQIVND (reference sequence). The CDR3 reads CASSGNSVRQPQHF. CDR3 DNA: TGTGCCAGTAGTGGCAACAGTGTTCGTCAGCCCCAGCATTTT.

The chain is built from TRBV28 and TRBJ1-2; 7 positions match TRBD1. V shed 6 bases, J shed 5 bases, and the junction held 9 bases outside the gene matches. The CDR3 is 14 amino acids. CDR1 and CDR2 (germline): MDHEN, SYDVKM. The CDR3 protein is CASSPDRVAYGYTF. The CDR3 DNA sequence: TGTGCCAGCAGCCCCGACAGGGTAGCGTATGGCTACACCTTC.

This clone was picked up one time. The chain combines TRBV7-8 with TRBJ2-7, with D possibly matching TRBD1 (5 bases). This CDR3 comprises 16 residues. V was cut by 1 base and J by 3 bases, with 16 bases left in between. Germline V CDR1 and CDR2: SGHVS, FQNEAQ. This CDR3 reads CASSLEGQGSVYEQYF. The CDR3 DNA sequence: TGTGCCAGCAGCTTAGAAGGGCAGGGAAGCGTCTACGAGCAGTACTTC.

This chain connects TRBV30 to TRBJ1-2, with a weak D call TRBD1 (6 bases). There are 14 residues in the CDR3. Per the germline V gene, CDR1 is GTSNPN and CDR2 is SVGIG (reference sequence). V lost 0 bases and J 4 bases, leaving 12 bases between the germline ends. In DNA, the CDR3 is TGTGCCTGGAGTGTGAGGGACAAATTCTATGGCTACACCTTC. Its translation: CAWSVRDKFYGYTF.

The V gene is TRBV27, the J gene TRBJ1-5; 9 nucleotides agree with TRBD1. The CDR3 sequence is 18 residues long. Germline CDR1 MNHEY, CDR2 SMNVEV (reference sequence). J was trimmed by 4 bases and V by 5 bases; bases with no gene match: 15. The CDR3 nucleotides are TGTGCCAGCAGTAACTACCGCCTAGACAGGGGGATTAATCAGCCCCAGCATTTT. This encodes CASSNYRLDRGINQPQHF.

This chain links TRBV4-1 with TRBJ2-2; the D gene is possibly TRBD2 (5 bases). From germline, CDR1 is MGHRA and CDR2 YSYEKL. V was cut by 1 base and J by 7 bases, with 13 bases left in between. The CDR3 consists of 15 residues. For the CDR3, the DNA is TGCGCCAGCAGCCAAGTCACGGGGTTCGGCGGGGAGCTGTTTTTT. This codes for CASSQVTGFGGELFF.

This clone was seen once. This chain uses TRBV19 with TRBJ2-4; D is uncertain. The CDR3 has 18 residues. Germline lookup yields CDR1 LNHDA and CDR2 SQIVND (reference sequence). V was clipped by 11 bases and J by 2 bases, with 28 bases between them. In DNA, the CDR3 is TGTGCCCCACCCTGGGCCCAGGCGTCCCTTAATACCAAAAACATTCAGTACTTC. Amino acid sequence: CAPPWAQASLNTKNIQYF.

The chain carries TRBV5-6 and TRBJ1-2, with 9 bases fitting TRBD1. Germline CDR1 SGHDT, CDR2 YYEEEE. The CDR3 contains 17 residues. V lost 2 bases and J lost 6; bases outside the gene matches: 14. CDR3 amino acids: CASSFPSGQGNIDGYTF. CDR3 coding DNA: TGTGCCAGCAGCTTTCCCTCGGGACAGGGAAATATTGATGGCTACACCTTC.

This clone occurred once. The chain links TRBV27 to TRBJ1-1; D remains unclear. In germline, CDR1 is MNHEY, CDR2 SMNVEV (reference sequence). V was cut by 3 bases and J by 4 bases, with 12 bases left in between. The CDR3 consists of 14 residues. The CDR3 nucleotides are TGTGCCAGCAGTTTTCGTATAGCGGGCACTGAAGCTTTCTTT. Protein product: CASSFRIAGTEAFF.

This chain joins TRBV11-2 and TRBJ2-1; D call uncertain. V lost 1 base to trimming and J lost 1 base, with 2 bases between them. The CDR3 extends over 13 amino acids. In germline, CDR1 is SGHAT, CDR2 FQNNGV. In nucleotides, the CDR3 is TGTGCCAGCAGCTTAGCATCCTACAATGAGCAGTTCTTC. Its protein is CASSLASYNEQFF.